Each of the 2 T cell receptor beta chains below was sequenced from the same sample in a study of post-analysis software for immune sequencing data. Study conclusions and caveats: Patients used a handful of TRBV segments, including TRBV5-6, TRBV5-1 and TRBV20-1, more often than controls.

Researchers reported that TCR beta cDNA libraries carried unique molecular identifiers. TCRdb independently ran MiXCR on the PCR reads; one entry per CDR3 protein. Among about 620,000 distinct CDR3 sequences listed, roughly 46% were seen once. Which antigens these TCRs recognize remains unknown. Sequencing input: blood. All receptors derive from a girl between 5 and 17 years old with multiple sclerosis.

The chain has TRBV6-5 and TRBJ1-5, with D unclear. This CDR3 region has 13 residues. V dropped 6 bases and J dropped 2 bases, with 8 bases sitting between them. Germline assignment: CDR1 MNHEY and CDR2 SVGAGI. The CDR3 here is CASSDGGNQPQHF. The CDR3 coding sequence is TGTGCCAGCAGCGATGGCGGCAATCAGCCCCAGCATTTT.

This chain joins TRBV12-3 or TRBV12-4 and TRBJ2-1, with D tentatively TRBD1 (6 bases). The V end lost 3 bases, the J end lost 7 bases, and 10 bases lay between the germline ends. This CDR3 is 13 amino acids long. The CDR3 DNA follows: TGTGCCAGCAGTTTTAACAGGGCTAATGAGCAGTTCTTC. Its protein is CASSFNRANEQFF.